Listed here are 10 T cell receptor beta chains from one sample, sequenced in a study of cytomegalovirus exposure and HLA in healthy donors. 13 Jbeta primers and 60 Vbeta primers were used for the PCR. The assay was immunoSEQ multiplex PCR, and TCRdb's table has in-frame clones only and misses some. The data hold roughly 120,000 clones, with 80% to 90% observed a single time. Input material: PBMCs. The receptors come from a young woman in good health and CMV-seronegative.

The chain has TRBV19 and TRBJ1-1; D may be TRBD1 (6 bases). The CDR3 spans 16 residues. V lost 5 bases to trimming and J lost 5 bases, with 21 bases between them. Germline V CDR1 and CDR2: LNHDA, SQIVND (reference sequence). CDR3 loop: CASSAPSGQIWTEAFF. The CDR3 nucleotides read TGTGCCAGTAGTGCACCCTCGGGACAAATCTGGACTGAAGCTTTCTTT.

The chain has TRBV30 and TRBJ2-3, with 8 bases matching TRBD2. The trim removed 0 bases at V and 3 bases at J, leaving 5 bases unmatched. Germline CDR1 is GTSNPN and CDR2 is SVGIG (reference sequence). This CDR3 spans 15 amino acids. The CDR3: CAWSVGGGATDTQYF. CDR3 DNA: TGTGCCTGGAGTGTCGGGGGGGGCGCGACAGATACGCAGTATTTT. Drawing the rest from reference TRBV30 and TRBJ2-3, the complete variable domain is SQTIHQWPATLVQPVGSPLSLECTVEGTSNPNLYWYRQAAGRGLQLLFYSVGIGQISSEVPQNLSASRPQDRQFILSSKKLLLSDSGFYLCAWSVGGGATDTQYFGPGTRLTVL.

The chain has TRBV7-9 and TRBJ2-5; D unclear. The germline CDR1 and CDR2 sequences are SEHNR and FQNEAQ (reference sequence). The CDR3 contains 15 residues. The V end lost 1 base, the J end lost 3 bases, and 12 bases lay between the germline ends. The CDR3 DNA is TGTGCCAGCAGCTTAGGTGGTAGGAGTGAAGAGACCCAGTACTTC. Translated, it gives CASSLGGRSEETQYF. The full variable domain, its missing parts supplied by reference TRBV7-9 and TRBJ2-5, is DTGVSQNPRHKITKRGQNVTFRCDPISEHNRLYWYRQTLGQGPEFLTYFQNEAQLEKSRLLSDRFSAERPKGSFSTLEIQRTEQGDSAMYLCASSLGGRSEETQYFGPGTRLLVL.

The CDR3 protein is CASSLKQGVQTNEKLFF. DNA of the CDR3: TGCGCCAGCAGCTTGAAACAGGGGGTACAAACTAATGAAAAACTGTTTTTT. The chain joins TRBV5-1 to TRBJ1-4, with TRBD1 matching 8 bases. Trimming took 1 base from V and 1 from J; bases not matched to a gene: 6. The CDR3 has 17 amino acids. Germline CDR1 reads SGHRS; CDR2 reads YFSETQ.

The chain recombines TRBV19 with TRBJ2-1; D remains unclear. This CDR3 spans 14 amino acids. Trimming stripped 4 bases from V and 0 bases from J, with 7 bases between. Germline V gene data show CDR1 as LNHDA and CDR2 as SQIVND (reference sequence). CDR3 in amino acids: CASSNYSSYNEQFF. The CDR3 DNA reads as TGTGCCAGTAGTAATTACAGCTCCTACAATGAGCAGTTCTTC. The whole variable domain, filled in from reference TRBV19 and TRBJ2-1, reads DGGITQSPKYLFRKEGQNVTLSCEQNLNHDAMYWYRQDPGQGLRLIYYSQIVNDFQKGDIAEGYSVSREKKESFPLTVTSAQKNPTAFYLCASSNYSSYNEQFFGPGTRLTVL.

Regarding this clone: Mismatch with germline at one junction end may stem from a read error. The DNA for the CDR3 is TGTGCCAGCAGCGTAGGGGCCTCGGGACAGGGCCCGCTCTATGGCTACACCTTC. It codes for CASSVGASGQGPLYGYTF. The rearrangement uses TRBV13 and TRBJ1-2, with 9 bases matching TRBD1. Germline V gene data show CDR1 as PRHDT and CDR2 as FYEKMQ (reference sequence). This CDR3 is built from 18 residues.

This rearrangement joins TRBV5-1 to TRBJ2-7, with D perhaps matching TRBD1 (6 bases). This CDR3 has 14 amino acids. Germline lookup yields CDR1 SGHRS and CDR2 YFSETQ. V was clipped by 0 bases and J by 3 bases, with 10 bases between them. The CDR3 DNA is TGCGCCAGCAGCTTGGTCGACAGGATCTACGAGCAGTACTTC. It encodes CASSLVDRIYEQYF.

The CDR3 DNA is TGTGCCAGTAGTATGCCGGCAGGGGCCGCCTATGGCTACACCTTC. This translates into CASSMPAGAAYGYTF. This chain joins TRBV19 and TRBJ1-2, with a tentative D call TRBD1 (6 bases). V dropped 3 bases and J dropped 4 bases, with 15 bases sitting between them. This CDR3 spans 15 amino acids. Germline-derived CDR1 and CDR2 are LNHDA and SQIVND (reference sequence).

This chain links TRBV29-1 with TRBJ1-1, with D possibly matching TRBD1 (5 bases). With 1 base removed from V and 1 base from J, the gap between germline ends came to 7 bases. In germline, CDR1 is SQVTM, CDR2 ANQGSEA. This CDR3 has 13 amino acids. DNA of the CDR3: TGCAGCGTTGAAGCGACAGAGAACACTGAAGCTTTCTTT. As protein: CSVEATENTEAFF.

The J gene is TRBJ2-1, the V gene TRBV6-1, with a tentative D call TRBD1 (5 bases). Trimming took off 3 bases at V and 9 bases at J, with 9 bases between the two ends. Germline V gives CDR1 MNHNS, CDR2 SASEGT. This CDR3 comprises 12 residues. The CDR3 nucleotides are TGTGCCAGCAGTGATAGGGGCGGTGAGCAGTTCTTC. This translates into CASSDRGGEQFF.